The present T cell receptor beta chain was sequenced within a study of identifying expanded T cells in peripheral blood. Overall study findings and caveats: Over approximately two and four weeks, about 15 and 18 clones changed, versus roughly 1.1 between replicates. Variance in clone template counts between approximately two-week samples significantly increased with total template count across all healthy donors.

Data came from immunoSEQ multiplex PCR; TCRdb stores just in-frame clones and leaves some out. The sample comprises roughly 120,000 clones, about 88% of which are singletons, and under 9% rests with the top ten. The germline gives CDR1 MNHEY, CDR2 SMNVEV (reference sequence). Unmatched junction bases numbered 12, after V lost 2 bases and J lost 1 base. The CDR3 has 19 residues. As to this clone: What it binds is unknown.

No infections or other immune events were documented during collection. The sequenced material came from blood. V and J are TRBV27 and TRBJ1-1; 11 positions agree with TRBD1. The sequence came from a person aged 18 to 70 in good health. The CDR3 DNA is TGTGCCAGCAGTTTAAGGGGGACAGGGGGGGAACGGGCGAACACTGAAGCTTTCTTT. Amino acid sequence: CASSLRGTGGERANTEAFF.